Each of the 30 T cell receptor beta chains below was sequenced from the same sample in a study of cytomegalovirus exposure and HLA in healthy donors. Researchers ran the PCR with 60 Vbeta and 13 Jbeta primers. The method was immunoSEQ multiplex PCR; TCRdb's version includes in-frame clones alone and lacks a portion of them. The sample contains 100,000 to 150,000 clones, 80% to 85% of which appear only once. The sample was PBMCs. These receptors came from a woman between 25 and 40 years old in good health and CMV-seronegative.

The CDR3 region is CASKGQLAGGNEQFF. CDR3 in DNA: TGTGCCAGTAAAGGTCAACTAGCGGGGGGGAATGAGCAGTTCTTC. The rearrangement uses TRBV19 and TRBJ2-1; 13 bases agree with TRBD2. Germline CDR1 and CDR2: LNHDA and SQIVND (reference sequence). Trimming cost V 7 bases and J 7 bases; bases outside gene matches: 7. This CDR3 is 15 amino acids long.

The chain is built from TRBV13 and TRBJ1-1, with 8 bases fitting TRBD1. Germline V gene sequence: CDR1 PRHDT, CDR2 FYEKMQ (reference sequence). Trimming at V came to 3 bases and at J to 0 bases, leaving 0 bases not matched to a gene. This CDR3 is 14 amino acids long. In nucleotides, the CDR3 is TGTGCCAGCAGCTTGGACAGGGTGAACACTGAAGCTTTCTTT. It translates to CASSLDRVNTEAFF.

The chain links TRBV9 to TRBJ1-6; unclear D gene. The CDR3 length is 14 residues. The germline V and J ends were trimmed by 4 bases and 13 bases, with 18 bases remaining between them. The V gene's germline CDR1 is SGDLS and CDR2 YYNGEE. Here the CDR3 reads CASSPKPRSQPLHF. In DNA, the CDR3 is TGTGCCAGCAGCCCCAAACCCCGTTCTCAGCCCCTCCACTTT.

This sequence joins TRBV7-8 and TRBJ1-1; D not resolved. V was cut by 0 bases and J by 1 base, with 12 bases left in between. The germline CDR1 and CDR2 sequences are SGHVS and FQNEAQ. This CDR3 region has 16 residues. Written as DNA, the CDR3 is TGTGCCAGCAGCTTAGCTCCAGGTCTCGGGAACACTGAAGCTTTCTTT. It specifies CASSLAPGLGNTEAFF.

The rearrangement joins TRBV19 to TRBJ2-7; 13 positions agree with TRBD2. Trimming at V came to 3 bases and at J to 2 bases, leaving 4 bases not matched to a gene. The CDR3 sequence is 16 residues long. CDR1 is LNHDA and CDR2 is SQIVND in the germline V gene (reference sequence). CDR3 sequence reads: CASSIRGLAGTYEQYF. CDR3 sequence (DNA): TGTGCCAGTAGTATTCGGGGACTAGCGGGAACCTACGAGCAGTACTTC.

This clone was detected a few times. The chain couples TRBV19 to TRBJ1-2; no clear D. This CDR3 spans 13 amino acids. Trimming shortened V by 3 bases and J by 3 bases, and 8 bases separated the two germline ends. Per the germline V gene, CDR1 is LNHDA and CDR2 is SQIVND (reference sequence). DNA for the CDR3: TGTGCCAGTAGTATGGAGGGCGACTATGGCTACACCTTC. Translation gives CASSMEGDYGYTF.

This chain connects TRBV11-3 to TRBJ2-7; no clear D. The CDR3 loop spans 11 amino acids. Trimming removed 1 base from V and 4 bases from J, with 2 bases in between. Per germline, CDR1 SGHNT and CDR2 YENEEA. CDR3 protein: CASSLAYEQYF. CDR3 bases: TGTGCCAGCAGCTTAGCGTACGAGCAGTACTTC.

The chain combines TRBV4-1 with TRBJ1-3; perhaps TRBD1 as D (5 bases). The CDR3 has 15 residues. Germline V gene sequence: CDR1 MGHRA, CDR2 YSYEKL. V dropped 2 bases and J dropped 1 base, with 9 bases sitting between them. CDR3 DNA: TGCGCCAGCAGCCAACCAGGGAAATCTGGAAACACCATATATTTT. Its translation is CASSQPGKSGNTIYF.

This chain connects TRBV18 to TRBJ1-3; the D gene is possibly TRBD1 (5 bases). The V end lost 3 bases, the J end lost 0 bases, and 12 bases lay between the germline ends. The CDR3 sequence is 16 residues long. The V gene's germline CDR1 is KGHSH and CDR2 LQKENI. In DNA form, the CDR3 reads TGTGCCAGCTCACCCTATGGGGCGCTCTCTGGAAACACCATATATTTT. This encodes CASSPYGALSGNTIYF.

V and J are TRBV29-1 and TRBJ1-6, with 8 bases fitting TRBD1. The CDR3 is made up of 15 amino acids. Germline V gives CDR1 SQVTM, CDR2 ANQGSEA. V lost 7 bases to trimming and J lost 1 base; unmatched junction nucleotides: 6. The CDR3 spells CSDGQGFSYNSPLHF. The CDR3 DNA reads as TGCAGCGATGGACAGGGTTTTTCCTATAATTCACCCCTCCACTTT.

The V call is TRBV20-1, the J call TRBJ1-1; D gene ambiguous. The germline V gene encodes CDR1 DFQATT and CDR2 SNEGSKA (reference sequence). V was clipped by 6 bases and J by 0 bases, with 5 bases between them. This CDR3 is built from 11 residues. The CDR3 loop reads CSAIVNTEAFF. The CDR3 DNA follows: TGCAGTGCCATAGTGAACACTGAAGCTTTCTTT.

The genes are TRBV6-1 and TRBJ1-2; 7 nucleotides agree with TRBD1. With V trimmed by 6 bases and J by 2 bases, 3 bases remained unmatched. The CDR3 consists of 13 residues. The V gene's germline CDR1 is MNHNS and CDR2 SASEGT. The CDR3 DNA sequence: TGTGCCAGCAGGTTGGACAGGAACTATGGCTACACCTTC. It translates to CASRLDRNYGYTF.

The chain employs TRBV7-2 and TRBJ2-2; 9 nucleotides match TRBD1. The trim removed 6 bases at V and 8 bases at J, leaving 10 bases unmatched. Germline lookup yields CDR1 SGHTA and CDR2 FQGNSA. CDR3 length equals 15 residues. Here the CDR3 reads CASRTGTGSRGELFF. The DNA for the CDR3 is TGTGCCAGCAGGACCGGGACAGGGAGCAGAGGGGAGCTGTTTTTT.

This sequence joins TRBV10-1 and TRBJ2-7; D might be TRBD1 (6 bases). V was pared by 3 bases and J by 2 bases, with 11 bases between. The CDR3 runs 14 residues. CDR1 and CDR2 (germline): WNHNN, SYGVQD (reference sequence). Here the CDR3 reads CASSENGQPYEQYF. DNA for the CDR3: TGCGCCAGCAGTGAAAATGGACAGCCCTACGAGCAGTACTTC.

The count of this clone is one. This sequence joins TRBV29-1 and TRBJ2-3; 7 nucleotides match TRBD1. This CDR3 is 14 amino acids long. CDR1 SQVTM and CDR2 ANQGSEA come from the germline V gene. V trimming: 1 base; J trimming: 1 base; junction bases outside the gene matches: 2. The CDR3: CSVEGGTGTDTQYF. The CDR3 DNA follows: TGCAGCGTTGAAGGAGGGACAGGCACAGATACGCAGTATTTT.

The chain links TRBV19 to TRBJ2-7; perhaps TRBD1 as D (6 bases). The CDR3 is 17 amino acids. V dropped 4 bases and J dropped 2 bases, with 21 bases sitting between them. The germline gives CDR1 LNHDA, CDR2 SQIVND (reference sequence). CDR3 protein: CASSTASGATPAYEQYF. For the CDR3, the DNA is TGTGCCAGTAGTACCGCGTCAGGGGCGACCCCGGCCTACGAGCAGTACTTC.

The chain is built from TRBV30 and TRBJ2-4; maybe TRBD2 (6 bases). Germline CDR1 reads GTSNPN; CDR2 reads SVGIG (reference sequence). This CDR3 has 15 amino acids. Between the trimmed V and J ends, which lost 3 bases and 5 bases, there was a span of 17 bases. The CDR3 DNA follows: TGTGCCTGGAGGCCCAGCCCTAGCGTGCAAAACATTCAGTACTTC. This sequence encodes CAWRPSPSVQNIQYF.

This clone was detected once. CDR3 amino acids: CSVSDRSKTEAFF. In nucleotides, the CDR3 is TGCAGCGTTAGTGACAGGTCGAAGACTGAAGCTTTCTTT. This chain connects TRBV29-1 to TRBJ1-1, with D perhaps TRBD1 (6 bases). V was shortened by 5 bases and J by 5 bases, with 15 bases between the two germline ends. This CDR3 region has 13 residues. In germline, CDR1 is SQVTM, CDR2 ANQGSEA. Looking up the rest from reference TRBV29-1 and TRBJ1-1 gives the full variable domain: SAVISQKPSRDICQRGTSLTIQCQVDSQVTMMFWYRQQPGQSLTLIATANQGSEATYESGFVIDKFPISRPNLTFSTLTVSNMSPEDSSIYLCSVSDRSKTEAFFGQGTRLTVV.

In this sample, this clone turned up once. This rearrangement joins TRBV11-2 to TRBJ2-7, with 9 bases matching TRBD1. This CDR3 region has 15 residues. Germline CDR1 reads SGHAT; CDR2 reads FQNNGV. Losses at the gene ends were 0 bases for V and 3 bases for J; bases not matched to a gene: 3. CDR3 amino acids: CASSLEGQGHYEQYF. DNA of the CDR3: TGTGCCAGCAGCTTAGAAGGACAGGGGCACTACGAGCAGTACTTC.

This sequence joins TRBV4-1 and TRBJ2-5; 14 bases map to TRBD2. TRBJ2-7 explains the end of the DNA better; the J call may be wrong. Germline V lookup: CDR1 MGHRA, CDR2 YSYEKL. There are 15 residues in the CDR3. Written as DNA, the CDR3 is TGCGCCAGCAGCCGAGGGACTAGCGGGAGTTTCGAGCAGTACTTC. This sequence encodes CASSRGTSGSFEQYF.

This chain links TRBV7-3 with TRBJ2-1; 8 bases match TRBD1. The ends lost 5 bases at V and 2 bases at J; junction bases unmatched: 2. The CDR3 sequence is 14 residues long. Germline V gene sequence: CDR1 SGHTA, CDR2 FQGTGA. The CDR3, as DNA: TGTGCCAGCAGCCCACAGGGGGCCTACAATGAGCAGTTCTTC. Translated, it gives CASSPQGAYNEQFF.

This chain connects TRBV15 to TRBJ1-1; a weak D match, TRBD1 (5 bases). Germline CDR1 reads LNHNV; CDR2 reads YYDKDF (reference sequence). The length of the CDR3 is 13 residues. The germline V and J ends were trimmed by 5 bases and 2 bases, with 9 bases remaining between them. This CDR3 reads CATSAGTNTEAFF. The DNA for the CDR3 is TGTGCCACCAGCGCAGGGACTAACACTGAAGCTTTCTTT. Using reference TRBV15 and TRBJ1-1 for the parts outside the CDR3, the full variable domain is DAMVIQNPRYQVTQFGKPVTLSCSQTLNHNVMYWYQQKSSQAPKLLFHYYDKDFNNEADTPDNFQSRRPNTSFCFLDIRSPGLGDTAMYLCATSAGTNTEAFFGQGTRLTVV.

The rearrangement joins TRBV12-1 to TRBJ1-5. TRBV12-1 is labeled a pseudogene. This CDR3 contains 17 residues. CDR3 nucleotides: TGTGCCAGCAGCTTTGTCTTCGGTCTGGCGGACAATCAGCCCCAGCATTTT. Residues: CASSFVFGLADNQPQHF.

This clone showed up just once. The chain is built from TRBV5-4 and TRBJ1-6, with 7 positions matching TRBD1. Germline V gene lookup returns CDR1 SGHNT and CDR2 YYREEE (reference sequence). This CDR3 has 16 amino acids. J was trimmed by 7 bases and V by 0 bases; bases with no gene match: 7. CDR3 loop: CASSLAWRGPNSPLHF. CDR3 in DNA: TGTGCCAGCAGCTTGGCTTGGAGGGGGCCAAATTCACCCCTCCACTTT.

V is TRBV25-1 and J is TRBJ2-7; D is perhaps TRBD1 (5 bases). CDR1 is MGHDK and CDR2 is SYGVNS in the germline V gene. The CDR3 extends over 13 amino acids. Trimming removed 6 bases at V and 1 base at J, with 10 bases between. CDR3 residues: CASREQVSYEQYF. As DNA, the CDR3 is TGTGCCAGCAGGGAACAGGTGTCCTACGAGCAGTACTTC.

The rearrangement joins TRBV19 to TRBJ2-7; 10 bases are shared with TRBD1. This CDR3 comprises 13 residues. Germline CDR1 is LNHDA and CDR2 is SQIVND (reference sequence). Trimming at V came to 7 bases and at J to 7 bases, leaving 7 bases not matched to a gene. The CDR3 spells CASTSTGGSEQYF. Written as DNA, the CDR3 is TGTGCCAGTACCTCGACAGGGGGCAGTGAGCAGTACTTC.

This clone was detected only once. V is TRBV7-9 and J is TRBJ1-4; unclear D gene. This CDR3 contains 14 residues. Germline CDR1 SEHNR, CDR2 FQNEAQ (reference sequence). Trimming took off 5 bases at V and 0 bases at J, with 7 bases between the two ends. The CDR3 loop reads CASSRQATNEKLFF. CDR3 DNA: TGTGCCAGCAGCCGACAAGCAACTAATGAAAAACTGTTTTTT.

Remarks on this clone: Other nucleotide sequences from this sample produce the same CDR3. This chain uses TRBV18 with TRBJ2-3; TRBD1 agrees at 10 bases. J lost 1 base, V lost 6 bases, and 4 bases had no gene match. Germline-derived CDR1 and CDR2 are KGHSH and LQKENI. This CDR3 is built from 15 residues. The CDR3: CASSPGQGGTDTQYF. The CDR3 DNA follows: TGTGCCAGCTCCCCCGGACAGGGGGGCACAGATACGCAGTATTTT.

This chain links TRBV7-8 with TRBJ2-5, with TRBD2 matching 11 bases. V lost 2 bases to trimming and J lost 5 bases; unmatched junction nucleotides: 10. The CDR3 runs to 17 residues. Germline V gives CDR1 SGHVS, CDR2 FQNEAQ. The CDR3 region is CASSLRNSGGAAETQYF. CDR3 nucleotide sequence: TGTGCCAGCAGCTTAAGGAATAGCGGGGGGGCCGCTGAGACCCAGTACTTC.

The V gene is TRBV5-4, the J gene TRBJ1-2, with a tentative D call TRBD1 (5 bases). The CDR3 runs to 14 residues. Trimming stripped 2 bases from V and 5 bases from J, with 13 bases between. Germline CDR1 and CDR2: SGHNT and YYREEE (reference sequence). CDR3 protein: CASSFGTEKYGYTF. The DNA of the CDR3 is TGTGCCAGCAGCTTTGGGACTGAGAAATATGGCTACACCTTC.